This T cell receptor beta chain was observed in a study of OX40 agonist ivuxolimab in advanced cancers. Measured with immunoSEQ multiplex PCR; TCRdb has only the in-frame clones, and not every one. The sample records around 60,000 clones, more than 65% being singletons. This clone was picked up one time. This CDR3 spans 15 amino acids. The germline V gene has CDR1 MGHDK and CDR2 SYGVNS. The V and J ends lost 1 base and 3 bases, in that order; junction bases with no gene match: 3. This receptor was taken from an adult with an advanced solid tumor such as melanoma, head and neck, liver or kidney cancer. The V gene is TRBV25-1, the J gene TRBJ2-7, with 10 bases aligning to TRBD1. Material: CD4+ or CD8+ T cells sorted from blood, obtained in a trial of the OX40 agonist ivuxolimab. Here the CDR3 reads CASSEWGTGDYEQYF. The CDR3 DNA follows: TGTGCCAGCAGTGAATGGGGGACAGGGGACTACGAGCAGTACTTC.